The sample holds one count of the clone carrying this T cell receptor (beta chain). Its antigen remains unidentified. There are 15 residues in the CDR3. V was trimmed by 10 bases and J by 4 bases, leaving 21 bases between them. The germline V gene encodes CDR1 MNHEY and CDR2 SMNVEV (reference sequence). A CD45RA+ naive subset and a CD45RA-negative memory subset were split from CD4+ cells. The sample belongs to a study of shared clonotypes between healthy human individuals. Study observations and caveats: Generally, estimated richness proved larger in naive subsets than it did in memory subsets. Sorted-subset sequencing was shown by rarefaction to be incomplete despite large depth.

TCRdb's table, derived via immunoSEQ multiplex PCR, lists solely in-frame clones and lacks some. The data contain 640,000 or so clones, about three quarters of them singletons. The sample comprised memory CD4+ T cells sorted from blood. Subset reported: CD45RA-negative fraction. The V call is TRBV27, the J call TRBJ2-3; possibly TRBD2 for D (7 bases). The clonotype originates from a woman aged 25 to 39 in good health. CDR3 amino acids: CATHPAGAQADTQYF. The CDR3 DNA is TGTGCCACCCACCCCGCGGGGGCGCAGGCAGATACGCAGTATTTT.